This T cell receptor beta chain was sequenced for a study of T cell changes during pregnancy in multiple sclerosis. The ends lost 2 bases at V and 3 bases at J; junction bases unmatched: 6. CDR3 length: 17 amino acids. Germline CDR1 SEHNR, CDR2 FQNEAQ (reference sequence). Generated by immunoSEQ multiplex PCR, the TCRdb table keeps only in-frame clones and is missing some. The sample has 80,000 to 100,000 clones; roughly nine tenths are singletons. The sequence derives from a female donor in good health, enrolled as a control in a pregnancy study. This rearrangement joins TRBV7-9 to TRBJ2-3; TRBD2 matches at 12 bases. Sequenced material: peripheral blood, taken in the second trimester of pregnancy. The CDR3 region has the DNA TGTGCCAGCAGCTTATGGCTAGCGGGAGGGAAAACAGATACGCAGTATTTT. It translates to CASSLWLAGGKTDTQYF.